A selection of T cell receptor beta chains follows, all from one sample in a study of shared clonotypes between healthy human individuals. TCRdb's copy holds only in-frame clones and misses some; the assay was immunoSEQ multiplex PCR. The repertoire includes some 1 million clones, 60% to 80% of them detected once, and roughly 1.5% sits in the top ten. Sequencing used memory CD4+ T cells sorted from blood. These receptors all stem from a man between 18 and 29 years old in good health. Each CDR3 is given with its conserved first and last residue. D genes are given only for firm matches. Not every row has a clone size; where given, it reads once, few, many or a size class.

v_call: TRBV5-1
clone_size: few
d_call: .
j_call: TRBJ1-5
cdr3_length: 15
cdr3_aa: CASSPDGGLGQPQHF
cdr3_nt: TGCGCCAGCAGCCCAGACGGTGGTTTGGGCCAGCCCCAGCATTTT

v_call: TRBV2
clone_size: .
d_call: .
j_call: TRBJ2-1
cdr3_length: 12
cdr3_aa: CASSGDSGEQFF
cdr3_nt: TGTGCCAGCAGCGGAGATTCAGGTGAGCAGTTCTTC

v_call: TRBV18
clone_size: .
d_call: .
j_call: TRBJ2-3
cdr3_length: 14
cdr3_aa: CASSSAGSTDTQYF
cdr3_nt: TGTGCCAGCTCATCGGCGGGTAGCACAGATACGCAGTATTTT

v_call: TRBV6-5
clone_size: .
d_call: .
j_call: TRBJ1-6
cdr3_length: 13
cdr3_aa: CASRRVLGSPLHF
cdr3_nt: TGTGCCAGCAGGAGGGTACTAGGCTCACCCCTCCACTTT

v_call: TRBV5-4
clone_size: .
d_call: .
j_call: TRBJ1-1
cdr3_length: 13
cdr3_aa: CASSSQLNTEAFF
cdr3_nt: TGTGCCAGCAGCTCACAGCTGAACACTGAAGCTTTCTTT

v_call: TRBV4-3
clone_size: .
d_call: TRBD2
j_call: TRBJ2-7
cdr3_length: 15
cdr3_aa: CASSQSAGGSYEQYF
cdr3_nt: TGCGCCAGCAGCCAATCGGCGGGAGGGTCCTACGAGCAGTACTTC

v_call: TRBV21-1
clone_size: .
d_call: .
j_call: TRBJ2-7
cdr3_length: 11
cdr3_aa: CASSISYEQYF
cdr3_nt: TGTGCCAGCTCTATTTCCTACGAGCAGTACTTC

v_call: TRBV10-3
clone_size: .
d_call: .
j_call: TRBJ1-2
cdr3_length: 14
cdr3_aa: CAITGTSATDDYTF
cdr3_nt: TGTGCCATCACCGGGACATCTGCCACGGATGACTACACCTTC

v_call: TRBV29-1
clone_size: .
d_call: TRBD1
j_call: TRBJ2-1
cdr3_length: 16
cdr3_aa: CSVGGYQGATYNEQFF
cdr3_nt: TGCAGCGTTGGGGGTTACCAGGGGGCCACCTACAATGAGCAGTTCTTC

v_call: TRBV18
clone_size: .
d_call: .
j_call: TRBJ2-1
cdr3_length: 14
cdr3_aa: CASSWGNLYNEQFF
cdr3_nt: TGTGCCAGCTCTTGGGGAAATCTCTACAATGAGCAGTTCTTC

v_call: TRBV2
clone_size: .
d_call: .
j_call: TRBJ1-6
cdr3_length: 16
cdr3_aa: CASSKGRDRYNSPLHF
cdr3_nt: TGTGCCAGCAGCAAAGGCCGAGACAGATATAATTCACCCCTCCACTTT

v_call: TRBV7-3
clone_size: once
d_call: .
j_call: TRBJ2-3
cdr3_length: 16
cdr3_aa: CASSLIPGWGTDTQYF
cdr3_nt: TGTGCCAGCAGCTTAATTCCAGGGTGGGGCACAGATACGCAGTATTTT

v_call: TRBV19
clone_size: few
d_call: .
j_call: TRBJ1-1
cdr3_length: 13
cdr3_aa: CASKPGQNTEAFF
cdr3_nt: TGTGCCAGTAAACCGGGACAGAACACTGAAGCTTTCTTT

v_call: TRBV6-1
clone_size: few
d_call: .
j_call: TRBJ1-2
cdr3_length: 16
cdr3_aa: CASSEGGVRRNYGYTF
cdr3_nt: TGTGCCAGCAGTGAAGGAGGGGTCAGAAGAAACTATGGCTACACCTTC

v_call: TRBV7-9
clone_size: .
d_call: .
j_call: TRBJ1-2
cdr3_length: 10
cdr3_aa: CALWGNGYTF
cdr3_nt: TGTGCCTTATGGGGGAATGGCTACACCTTC

v_call: TRBV7-3
clone_size: .
d_call: .
j_call: TRBJ2-5
cdr3_length: 12
cdr3_aa: CASSLTGQTQYF
cdr3_nt: TGTGCCAGCAGCTTAACGGGGCAGACCCAGTACTTC

v_call: TRBV7-9
clone_size: .
d_call: .
j_call: TRBJ2-7
cdr3_length: 15
cdr3_aa: CASSSEEGWNYEQYF
cdr3_nt: TGTGCCAGCAGCTCAGAGGAGGGATGGAACTACGAGCAGTACTTC

v_call: TRBV27
clone_size: once
d_call: .
j_call: TRBJ1-1
cdr3_length: 13
cdr3_aa: CASRGLMNTEAFF
cdr3_nt: TGTGCCAGCAGGGGCCTAATGAACACTGAAGCTTTCTTT

v_call: TRBV5-1
clone_size: few
d_call: TRBD1
j_call: TRBJ2-1
cdr3_length: 15
cdr3_aa: CASSLPGTGGNEQFF
cdr3_nt: TGCGCCAGCAGCTTACCCGGGACAGGTGGCAATGAGCAGTTCTTC

v_call: TRBV7-7
clone_size: once
d_call: .
j_call: TRBJ2-7
cdr3_length: 13
cdr3_aa: CASSQDASYEQYF
cdr3_nt: TGTGCTAGCAGCCAGGACGCCTCCTACGAGCAGTACTTC

v_call: TRBV5-5
clone_size: .
d_call: .
j_call: TRBJ1-5
cdr3_length: 16
cdr3_aa: CASSFHGVGSNQPQHF
cdr3_nt: TGTGCCAGCAGCTTTCACGGGGTTGGGAGCAATCAGCCCCAGCATTTT

v_call: TRBV7-2
clone_size: .
d_call: TRBD1
j_call: TRBJ2-7
cdr3_length: 15
cdr3_aa: CASSFTGTGAYEQYF
cdr3_nt: TGTGCCAGCAGCTTTACCGGGACAGGGGCCTACGAGCAGTACTTC

v_call: TRBV5-1
clone_size: .
d_call: TRBD2
j_call: TRBJ2-7
cdr3_length: 15
cdr3_aa: CASSLVAGGPYEQYF
cdr3_nt: TGCGCCAGCAGCTTGGTCGCGGGGGGCCCCTACGAGCAGTACTTC

v_call: TRBV10-2
clone_size: .
d_call: .
j_call: TRBJ1-2
cdr3_length: 14
cdr3_aa: CASSEGLSNYGYTF
cdr3_nt: TGCGCCAGCAGTGAGGGGCTGAGTAACTATGGCTACACCTTC

v_call: TRBV6-6
clone_size: .
d_call: .
j_call: TRBJ2-7
cdr3_length: 12
cdr3_aa: CASRGTSYEQYF
cdr3_nt: TGTGCCAGCAGGGGGACTTCCTACGAGCAGTACTTC

v_call: TRBV5-1
clone_size: .
d_call: .
j_call: TRBJ2-1
cdr3_length: 15
cdr3_aa: CASSEGTHEGNEQFF
cdr3_nt: TGCGCCAGCAGTGAGGGGACACATGAAGGCAATGAGCAGTTCTTC

v_call: TRBV27
clone_size: .
d_call: .
j_call: TRBJ1-6
cdr3_length: 15
cdr3_aa: CASSFWQFSDSPLHF
cdr3_nt: TGTGCCAGCAGTTTTTGGCAGTTCTCGGATTCACCCCTCCACTTT

v_call: TRBV11-2
clone_size: .
d_call: .
j_call: TRBJ2-7
cdr3_length: 14
cdr3_aa: CASSLGIAGLEQYF
cdr3_nt: TGTGCCAGCAGCTTAGGGATAGCAGGACTCGAGCAGTACTTC

v_call: TRBV4-1
clone_size: .
d_call: .
j_call: TRBJ2-1
cdr3_length: 19
cdr3_aa: CASSQDVGTPDSSYNEQFF
cdr3_nt: TGCGCCAGCAGCCAAGATGTCGGGACCCCCGATAGCTCCTACAATGAGCAGTTCTTC

v_call: TRBV25-1
clone_size: few
d_call: .
j_call: TRBJ1-1
cdr3_length: 13
cdr3_aa: CASRSGQNTEAFF
cdr3_nt: TGTGCCAGCAGATCAGGGCAGAACACTGAAGCTTTCTTT

v_call: TRBV28
clone_size: .
d_call: .
j_call: TRBJ1-2
cdr3_length: 14
cdr3_aa: CASSYLDSQYGYTF
cdr3_nt: TGTGCCAGCAGTTATCTGGACAGTCAATATGGCTACACCTTC

v_call: TRBV7-9
clone_size: once
d_call: .
j_call: TRBJ2-2
cdr3_length: 17
cdr3_aa: CASRPQARDINTGELFF
cdr3_nt: TGTGCCAGCAGACCTCAAGCCCGGGACATCAACACCGGGGAGCTGTTTTTT

v_call: TRBV5-1
clone_size: .
d_call: .
j_call: TRBJ1-1
cdr3_length: 13
cdr3_aa: CASSLEQADEAFF
cdr3_nt: TGCGCCAGCAGCTTGGAACAGGCCGATGAAGCTTTCTTT

v_call: TRBV6-5
clone_size: once
d_call: .
j_call: TRBJ1-1
cdr3_length: 14
cdr3_aa: CASTGLQGNTEAFF
cdr3_nt: TGTGCCAGCACCGGTTTACAGGGGAACACTGAAGCTTTCTTT

v_call: TRBV18
clone_size: .
d_call: TRBD1
j_call: TRBJ2-1
cdr3_length: 15
cdr3_aa: CASSPQTGGDNEQFF
cdr3_nt: TGTGCCAGCTCACCACAGACAGGGGGTGACAATGAGCAGTTCTTC

v_call: TRBV5-4
clone_size: .
d_call: .
j_call: TRBJ2-7
cdr3_length: 14
cdr3_aa: CASSSTGATYEQYF
cdr3_nt: TGTGCCAGCAGCAGCACGGGGGCAACCTACGAGCAGTACTTC

v_call: TRBV7-9
clone_size: many
d_call: TRBD1
j_call: TRBJ1-2
cdr3_length: 18
cdr3_aa: CASSFDLLQGRMNYGYTF
cdr3_nt: TGTGCCAGCAGCTTCGACCTCTTACAGGGGCGCATGAACTATGGCTACACCTTC

v_call: TRBV4-1
clone_size: .
d_call: .
j_call: TRBJ1-5
cdr3_length: 14
cdr3_aa: CASSQFTGNQPQHF
cdr3_nt: TGCGCCAGCAGCCAGTTCACCGGCAATCAGCCCCAGCATTTT

v_call: TRBV7-9
clone_size: few
d_call: .
j_call: TRBJ1-6
cdr3_length: 14
cdr3_aa: CASSLGDLNSPLHF
cdr3_nt: TGTGCCAGCAGCTTAGGGGACCTTAATTCACCCCTCCACTTT

v_call: TRBV18
clone_size: .
d_call: .
j_call: TRBJ2-6
cdr3_length: 14
cdr3_aa: CASSPSSGANVLTF
cdr3_nt: TGTGCCAGCTCACCAAGCTCTGGGGCCAACGTCCTGACTTTC

v_call: TRBV6-5
clone_size: once
d_call: .
j_call: TRBJ1-6
cdr3_length: 13
cdr3_aa: CASSYGRDSPLHF
cdr3_nt: TGTGCCAGCAGTTACGGCAGGGATTCACCCCTCCACTTT

v_call: TRBV5-1
clone_size: .
d_call: .
j_call: TRBJ1-6
cdr3_length: 14
cdr3_aa: CASSLMGGNSPLHF
cdr3_nt: TGCGCCAGCAGCTTGATGGGCGGTAATTCACCCCTCCACTTT

v_call: TRBV5-1
clone_size: .
d_call: .
j_call: TRBJ1-2
cdr3_length: 14
cdr3_aa: CASSLDSSTYGYTF
cdr3_nt: TGCGCCAGCAGCTTGGACAGCTCCACCTATGGCTACACCTTC

v_call: TRBV5-4
clone_size: .
d_call: .
j_call: TRBJ1-6
cdr3_length: 16
cdr3_aa: CASSLGLDSPSSPLHF
cdr3_nt: TGTGCCAGCAGCCTGGGGCTCGACAGCCCTTCTTCACCCCTCCACTTT

v_call: TRBV25-1
clone_size: .
d_call: .
j_call: TRBJ1-6
cdr3_length: 13
cdr3_aa: CASSVGYGSPLHF
cdr3_nt: TGTGCCAGCAGTGTCGGATATGGTTCACCCCTCCACTTT

v_call: TRBV27
clone_size: .
d_call: .
j_call: TRBJ1-3
cdr3_length: 15
cdr3_aa: CASSLAGLSGNTIYF
cdr3_nt: TGTGCCAGCAGTTTAGCGGGTCTCTCTGGAAACACCATATATTTT